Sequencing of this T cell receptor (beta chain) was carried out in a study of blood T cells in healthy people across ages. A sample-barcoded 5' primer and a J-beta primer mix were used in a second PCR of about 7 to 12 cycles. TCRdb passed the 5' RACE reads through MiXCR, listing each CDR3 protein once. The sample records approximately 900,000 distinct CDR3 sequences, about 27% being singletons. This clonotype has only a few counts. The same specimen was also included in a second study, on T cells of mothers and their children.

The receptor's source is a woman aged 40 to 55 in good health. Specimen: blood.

The CDR3 here is CASSGGTAPNYGYTF. The CDR3 nucleotides are TGTGCCAGCAGTGGGGGGACAGCGCCTAACTATGGCTACACCTTC. The chain combines TRBV6-1 with TRBJ1-2, with 7 positions matching TRBD1. The V and J ends lost 4 bases and 0 bases, in that order; junction bases with no gene match: 5. The CDR3 is made up of 15 amino acids. CDR1 is MNHNS and CDR2 is SASEGT in the germline V gene.